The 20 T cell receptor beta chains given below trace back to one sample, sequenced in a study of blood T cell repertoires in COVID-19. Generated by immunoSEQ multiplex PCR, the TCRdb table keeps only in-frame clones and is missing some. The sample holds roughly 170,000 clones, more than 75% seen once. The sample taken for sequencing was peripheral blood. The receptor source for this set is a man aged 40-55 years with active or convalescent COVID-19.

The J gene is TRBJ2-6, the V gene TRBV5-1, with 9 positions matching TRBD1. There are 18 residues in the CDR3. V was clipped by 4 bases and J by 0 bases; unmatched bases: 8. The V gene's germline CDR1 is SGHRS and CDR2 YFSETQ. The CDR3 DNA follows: TGCGCCAGCAGCCCGGCCGGGACAGGGAGCTCTGGGGCCAACGTCCTGACTTTC. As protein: CASSPAGTGSSGANVLTF.

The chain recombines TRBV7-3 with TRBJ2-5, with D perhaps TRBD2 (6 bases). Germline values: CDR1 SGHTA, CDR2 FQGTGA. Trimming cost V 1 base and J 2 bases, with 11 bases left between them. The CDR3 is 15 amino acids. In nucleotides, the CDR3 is TGTGCCAGCAGCTTAAACGGCGGACTACAAGAGACCCAGTACTTC. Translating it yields CASSLNGGLQETQYF.

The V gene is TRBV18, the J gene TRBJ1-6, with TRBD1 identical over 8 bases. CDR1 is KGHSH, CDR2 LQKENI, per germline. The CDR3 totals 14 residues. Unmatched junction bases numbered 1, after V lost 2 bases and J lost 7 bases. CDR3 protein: CASSPRQGNSPLHF. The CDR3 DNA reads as TGTGCCAGCTCACCAAGACAGGGGAATTCACCCCTCCACTTT.

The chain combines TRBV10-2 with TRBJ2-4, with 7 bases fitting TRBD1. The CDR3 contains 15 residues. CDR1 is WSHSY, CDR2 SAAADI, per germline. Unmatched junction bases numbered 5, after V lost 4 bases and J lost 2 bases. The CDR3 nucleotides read TGCGCCAGCAGTGCAATACAGGGGTCCAAAAACATTCAGTACTTC. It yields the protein CASSAIQGSKNIQYF.

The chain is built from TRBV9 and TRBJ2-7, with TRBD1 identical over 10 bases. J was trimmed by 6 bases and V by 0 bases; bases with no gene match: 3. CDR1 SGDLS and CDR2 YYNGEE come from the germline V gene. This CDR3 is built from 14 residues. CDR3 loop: CASSVGDRGPEQYF. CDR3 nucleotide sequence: TGTGCCAGCAGCGTAGGGGACAGGGGTCCCGAGCAGTACTTC.

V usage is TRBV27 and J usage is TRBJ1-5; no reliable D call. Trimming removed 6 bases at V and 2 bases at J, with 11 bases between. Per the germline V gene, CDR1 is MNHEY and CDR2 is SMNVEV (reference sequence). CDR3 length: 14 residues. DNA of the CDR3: TGTGCCAGCAGGCACGCGAGAGGCAATCAGCCCCAGCATTTT. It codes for CASRHARGNQPQHF.

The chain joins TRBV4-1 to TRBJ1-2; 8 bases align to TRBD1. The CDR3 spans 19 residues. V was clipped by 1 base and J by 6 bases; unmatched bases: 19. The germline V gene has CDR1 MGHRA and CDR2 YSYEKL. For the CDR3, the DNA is TGCGCCAGCAGCCAAGTCGGGCTAACTCCCGGACAGGGACGGGATGGCTACACCTTC. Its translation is CASSQVGLTPGQGRDGYTF.

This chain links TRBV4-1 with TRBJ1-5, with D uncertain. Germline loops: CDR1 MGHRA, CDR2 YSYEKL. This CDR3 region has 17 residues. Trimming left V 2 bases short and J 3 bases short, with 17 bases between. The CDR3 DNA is TGCGCCAGCAGCCAAAAGTGGCCGAGACACCACAATCAGCCCCAGCATTTT. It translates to CASSQKWPRHHNQPQHF.

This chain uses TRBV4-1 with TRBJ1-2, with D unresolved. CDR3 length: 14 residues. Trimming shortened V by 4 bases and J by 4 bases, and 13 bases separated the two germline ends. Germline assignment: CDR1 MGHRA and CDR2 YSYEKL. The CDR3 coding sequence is TGCGCCAGCAGCCCCAGAGGGCAGAGCTATGGCTACACCTTC. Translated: CASSPRGQSYGYTF.

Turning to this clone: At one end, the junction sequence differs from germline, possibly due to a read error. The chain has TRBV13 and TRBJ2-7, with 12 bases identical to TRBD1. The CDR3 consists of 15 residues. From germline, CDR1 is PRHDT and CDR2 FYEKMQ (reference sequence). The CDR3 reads CASSIGTGGLYEQYF. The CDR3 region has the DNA TGTGCCAGCAGCATAGGGACAGGGGGCTTGTACGAGCAGTACTTC.

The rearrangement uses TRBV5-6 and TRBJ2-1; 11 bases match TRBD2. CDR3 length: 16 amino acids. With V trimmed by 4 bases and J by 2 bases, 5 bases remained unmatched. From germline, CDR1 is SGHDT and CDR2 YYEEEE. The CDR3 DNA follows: TGTGCCAGCAGCGTTCGTAGCGGGGGGGCCTACAATGAGCAGTTCTTC. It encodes CASSVRSGGAYNEQFF.

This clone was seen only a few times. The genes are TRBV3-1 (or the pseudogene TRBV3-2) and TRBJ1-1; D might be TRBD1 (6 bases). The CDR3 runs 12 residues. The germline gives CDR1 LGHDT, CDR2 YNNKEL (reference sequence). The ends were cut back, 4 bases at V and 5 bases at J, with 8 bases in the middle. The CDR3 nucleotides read TGTGCCAGCAGCCTCACAGGGACTGAAGCTTTCTTT. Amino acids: CASSLTGTEAFF.

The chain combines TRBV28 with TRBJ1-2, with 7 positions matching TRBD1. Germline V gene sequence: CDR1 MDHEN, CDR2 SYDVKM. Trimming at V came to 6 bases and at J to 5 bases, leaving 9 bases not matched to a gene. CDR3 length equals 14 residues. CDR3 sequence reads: CASSFGGQHYGYTF. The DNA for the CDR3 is TGTGCCAGCAGCTTTGGGGGACAGCATTATGGCTACACCTTC.

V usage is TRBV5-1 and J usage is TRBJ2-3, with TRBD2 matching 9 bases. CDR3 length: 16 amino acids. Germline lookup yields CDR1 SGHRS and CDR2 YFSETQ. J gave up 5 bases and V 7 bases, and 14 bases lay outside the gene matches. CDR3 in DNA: TGCGCCAGCCGCCCCGTTAGCGGGGGCCCAAAAGATACGCAGTATTTT. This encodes CASRPVSGGPKDTQYF.

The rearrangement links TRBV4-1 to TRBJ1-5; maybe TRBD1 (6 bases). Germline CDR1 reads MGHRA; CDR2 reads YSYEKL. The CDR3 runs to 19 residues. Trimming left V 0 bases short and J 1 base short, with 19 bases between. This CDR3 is CASSQEWGRGSGSNQPQHF. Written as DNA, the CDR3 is TGCGCCAGCAGCCAAGAATGGGGCAGGGGTTCGGGGAGCAATCAGCCCCAGCATTTT.

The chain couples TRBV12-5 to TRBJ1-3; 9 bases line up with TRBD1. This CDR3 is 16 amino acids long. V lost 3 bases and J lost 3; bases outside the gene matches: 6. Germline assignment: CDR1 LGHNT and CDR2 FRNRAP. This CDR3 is CASGLNRGPFGNTIYF. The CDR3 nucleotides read TGTGCTAGTGGTTTAAACAGGGGGCCGTTTGGAAACACCATATATTTT.

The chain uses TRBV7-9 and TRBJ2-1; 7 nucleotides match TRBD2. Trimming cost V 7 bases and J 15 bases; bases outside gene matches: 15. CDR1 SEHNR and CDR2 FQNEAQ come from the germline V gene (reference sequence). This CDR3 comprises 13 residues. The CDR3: CASTRAGSGEGFF. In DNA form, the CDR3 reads TGTGCCAGCACCCGGGCGGGAAGCGGGGAAGGGTTCTTC. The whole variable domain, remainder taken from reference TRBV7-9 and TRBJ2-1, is DTGVSQNPRHKITKRGQNVTFRCDPISEHNRLYWYRQTLGQGPEFLTYFQNEAQLEKSRLLSDRFSAERPKGSFSTLEIQRTEQGDSAMYLCASTRAGSGEGFFGPGTRLTVL.

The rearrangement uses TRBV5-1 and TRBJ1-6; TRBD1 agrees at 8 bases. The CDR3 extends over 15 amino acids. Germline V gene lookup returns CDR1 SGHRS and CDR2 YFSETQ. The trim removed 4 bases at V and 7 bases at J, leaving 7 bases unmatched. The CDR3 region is CASSLRGQDNSPLHF. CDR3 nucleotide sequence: TGCGCCAGCAGCCTTAGGGGACAGGACAATTCACCCCTCCACTTT.

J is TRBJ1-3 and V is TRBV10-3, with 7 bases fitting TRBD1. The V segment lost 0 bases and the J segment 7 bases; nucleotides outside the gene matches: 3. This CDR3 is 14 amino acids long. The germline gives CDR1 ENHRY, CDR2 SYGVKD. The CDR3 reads CAISESRGGNTIYF. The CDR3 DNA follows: TGTGCCATCAGTGAGTCTAGAGGGGGCAACACCATATATTTT.

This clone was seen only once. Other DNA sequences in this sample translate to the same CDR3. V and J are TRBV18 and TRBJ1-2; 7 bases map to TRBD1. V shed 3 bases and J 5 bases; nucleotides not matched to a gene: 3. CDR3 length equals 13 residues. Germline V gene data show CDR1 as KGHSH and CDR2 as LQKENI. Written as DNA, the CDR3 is TGTGCCAGCTCACCCGGGACAGATTATGGCTACACCTTC. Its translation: CASSPGTDYGYTF.